The TCR beta chain described here comes from a study of T cells in Graves' hyperthyroidism and ophthalmopathy. The diagnostic basis comprised clinical symptoms, serum thyroxine and TRAb, thyroid ultrasound and orbital computed tomography. From more than 8 ml of fresh peripheral blood, PBMCs were isolated. Amplification of TCR beta CDR3 regions used RNA as the template. An initial round of RT-PCR targeting the TCR CDR3 relied on the HTBI primer set. Using its own MiXCR run on the multiplex PCR reads, TCRdb lists one record per CDR3 protein. The table has 300,000 to 400,000 distinct CDR3 sequences, about 20% seen once. A note on this clonotype: A much larger clonotype is one base distant, so this may be a read error. It is likely a read error, because the conserved phenylalanine at the end of the CDR3 is missing.

Germline V lookup: CDR1 SGHTA, CDR2 FQGNSA. There are 13 residues in the CDR3. Trimming pared 1 base from V and 3 bases from J, leaving 3 bases between. This TCR was sampled from a woman aged 45-65 years with Graves' hyperthyroidism. This chain links TRBV7-2 with TRBJ2-2; D gene uncertain. The sequenced sample was blood. DNA for the CDR3: TGTGCCAGCAGCTTAGAATACACCGGGGAGCTGTTTTCT. This sequence encodes CASSLEYTGELFS.